This passage covers 4 T cell receptor beta chains from one sample sequenced in a study of T cells in Graves' hyperthyroidism and ophthalmopathy. Using RNA transcripts as the source, TCR beta CDR3 regions were amplified. The study used the HTBI primer set for a first-round RT-PCR of the TCR CDR3. TCRdb fed the multiplex PCR reads into MiXCR, producing one record per CDR3 protein. The data show roughly 500,000 distinct CDR3 sequences, approximately 49% seen once. Sample: peripheral blood or thyroid tissue (not recorded which). The receptors derive from an adult woman with Graves' disease, either hyperthyroidism or ophthalmopathy (not recorded which).

This chain connects TRBV7-2 to TRBJ1-4; D call uncertain. The CDR3 runs 16 residues. V dropped 4 bases and J dropped 1 base, with 13 bases sitting between them. Germline loops: CDR1 SGHTA, CDR2 FQGNSA. The CDR3 nucleotides are TGTGCCAGCAGCTCCAGAACTGGTGGAACTAATGAAAAACTGTTTTTT. Translation gives CASSSRTGGTNEKLFF.

This clonotype appeared many times. J is TRBJ2-5 and V is TRBV9; D unclear. The CDR3 covers 14 residues. Deletions cut 4 bases from V and 2 bases from J, with 12 bases between. Germline CDR1 reads SGDLS; CDR2 reads YYNGEE. Here the CDR3 reads CASSQRPEQETQYF. CDR3 coding DNA: TGTGCCAGCAGCCAAAGGCCAGAACAAGAGACCCAGTACTTC.

The V and J genes are TRBV5-1 and TRBJ1-2, with 10 bases aligning to TRBD1. V dropped 4 bases and J dropped 7; count of bases not matched to a gene: 13. Germline assignment: CDR1 SGHRS and CDR2 YFSETQ. The CDR3 spans 16 residues. CDR3 loop: CASSTGQGNRPIGYTF. CDR3 bases: TGCGCCAGCAGCACGGGACAGGGGAATCGCCCTATTGGCTACACCTTC.

The chain has TRBV7-3 and TRBJ2-7; TRBD1 aligns across 8 bases. The V gene end was trimmed by 8 bases and the J gene end by 7 bases; junction bases not matched to a gene: 10. Germline CDR1 and CDR2: SGHTA and FQGTGA. The CDR3 spans 13 residues. The CDR3 reads CASARDRYNEQYF. The CDR3 DNA reads TGTGCCAGCGCCCGGGACAGGTACAATGAGCAGTACTTC. Together with reference TRBV7-3 and TRBJ2-7, the CDR3 gives the full variable domain: GAGVSQTPSNKVTEKGKYVELRCDPISGHTALYWYRQSLGQGPEFLIYFQGTGAADDSGLPNDRFFAVRPEGSVSTLKIQRTERGDSAVYLCASARDRYNEQYFGPGTRLTVT.